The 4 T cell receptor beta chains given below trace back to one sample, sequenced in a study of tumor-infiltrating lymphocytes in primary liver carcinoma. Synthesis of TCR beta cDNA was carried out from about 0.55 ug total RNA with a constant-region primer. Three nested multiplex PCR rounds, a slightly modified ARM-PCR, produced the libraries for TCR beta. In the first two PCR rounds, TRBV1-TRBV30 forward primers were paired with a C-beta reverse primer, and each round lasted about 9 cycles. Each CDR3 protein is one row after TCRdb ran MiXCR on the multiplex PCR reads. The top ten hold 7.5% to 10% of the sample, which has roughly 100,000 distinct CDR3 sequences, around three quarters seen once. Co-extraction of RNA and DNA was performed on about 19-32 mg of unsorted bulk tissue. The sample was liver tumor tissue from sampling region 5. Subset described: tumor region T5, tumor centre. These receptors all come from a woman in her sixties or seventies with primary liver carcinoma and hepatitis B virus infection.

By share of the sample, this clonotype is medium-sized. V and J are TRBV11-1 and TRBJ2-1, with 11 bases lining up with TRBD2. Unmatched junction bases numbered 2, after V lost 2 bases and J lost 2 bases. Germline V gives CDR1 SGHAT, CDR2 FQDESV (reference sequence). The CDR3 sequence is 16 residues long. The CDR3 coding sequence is TGTGCCAGCAGCTTATTTAGCGGGAGGGCCTACAATGAGCAGTTCTTC. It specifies CASSLFSGRAYNEQFF.

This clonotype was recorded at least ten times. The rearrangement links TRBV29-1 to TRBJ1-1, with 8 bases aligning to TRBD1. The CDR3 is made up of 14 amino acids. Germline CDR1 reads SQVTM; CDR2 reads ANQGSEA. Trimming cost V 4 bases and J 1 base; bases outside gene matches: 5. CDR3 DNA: TGCAGCGTTGCGACAGGGGTAAAGAACACTGAAGCTTTCTTT. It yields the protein CSVATGVKNTEAFF.

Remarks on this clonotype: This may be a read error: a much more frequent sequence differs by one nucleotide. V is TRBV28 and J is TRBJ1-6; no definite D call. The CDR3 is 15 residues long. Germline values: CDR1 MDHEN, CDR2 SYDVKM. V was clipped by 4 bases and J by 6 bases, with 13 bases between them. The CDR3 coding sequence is TGTGCCAGCAGTTCTCCATCCCGCGGTAATTCACCCCTCCACTTT. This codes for CASSSPSRGNSPLHF.

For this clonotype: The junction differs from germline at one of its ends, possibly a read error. For the CDR3, the DNA is TGTGCCAGCAAGGTTGGGGGCGCAGGTGAAAAACTGATCTTT. The encoded protein is CASKVGGAGEKLIF. The V and J genes are TRBV6-1 and TRBJ1-4; maybe TRBD1 (6 bases). The CDR3 is made up of 14 amino acids. Germline V gene sequence: CDR1 MNHNS, CDR2 SASEGT.